The clone carrying this TCR beta chain was seen just once. This CDR3 is built from 13 residues. Per germline, CDR1 SGHNT and CDR2 YYREEE (reference sequence). Trimming took 2 bases from V and 3 from J, leaving 9 bases between them. These data belong to a study of blood T cell repertoires in COVID-19. At the level of the study: The analysed material was cDNA or gDNA that came from T cells, B-cell-depleted T cells, or PBMCs.

In the original processing: Amplification from reference gene primers served as the basis for estimated nucleated cell counts. The data were produced by immunoSEQ multiplex PCR, yet TCRdb's version contains in-frame clones alone and is incomplete. That table furnishes V, J and clone size, whereas the DNA furnished D and trimming. The sample holds about 130,000 clones, approximately 85% seen once. The chain couples TRBV5-4 to TRBJ2-7; D is perhaps TRBD2 (6 bases). This sequence originates from a human donor in a cohort sampled during active COVID-19. Material: peripheral blood. This CDR3 is CASSFRGSYEQYF. DNA of the CDR3: TGTGCCAGCAGCTTCCGGGGGAGCTACGAGCAGTACTTC. The variable domain in full, with the rest retrieved from reference TRBV5-4 and TRBJ2-7, is ETGVTQSPTHLIKTRGQQVTLRCSSQSGHNTVSWYQQALGQGPQFIFQYYREEENGRGNFPPRFSGLQFPNYSSELNVNALELDDSALYLCASSFRGSYEQYFGPGTRLTVT.